Listed below are T cell receptor beta chains from one sample, sequenced in a study of T-cell memory formation after mild COVID-19. TCRdb itself ran the 5' RACE reads through MiXCR, one entry per CDR3 protein. The sample yields around 110,000 distinct CDR3 sequences, over 13% seen once. Material for sequencing was PBMCs or a T cell subset sorted from them (not recorded which). These receptors all stem from a man aged 18 to 29 who had mild COVID-19 (a few samples of this study predate the infection). Cell type and time point are not known. Each CDR3 is given with its conserved first and last residue. Fields, in order: V gene, clone size, CDR3 protein. Clone size is stated in some rows and not others, as once, few, many or a class when expanded.

TRBV6-5 | many | CASSYSRYSVGEQFF
TRBV12-3/TRBV12-4 | . | CASSFGPFNEKLFF
TRBV3-1 | . | CASSARILAVTDTQYF
TRBV4-1 | . | CASRAEERGYQETQYF
TRBV6-5 | few | CASSLGQDSYEQYF
TRBV11-2 | few | CASSGFSGGATDTQYF
TRBV11-2 | . | CASSEETGSGANVLTF
TRBV6-1 | few | CASKLAGGRTDTQYF
TRBV11-2 | . | CASSLGVGSNQPQHF
TRBV7-6 | . | CASSRKGQGYNSPLHF
TRBV7-6 | many | CASSLPPDTQYF
TRBV29-1 | . | CSVPGQTPETQYF
TRBV20-1 | few | CSAPLVSEQFF
TRBV11-2 | . | CASSSGTSIGETQYF
TRBV25-1 | few | CASSRSENTEAFF
TRBV4-1 | few | CASSPGITTEAFF
TRBV4-1 | . | CASSQPDRDNQPQHF
TRBV7-3 | many | CASSRTSGAADTQYF
TRBV7-2 | few | CASSPSGARYTDTQYF
TRBV5-1 | . | CASSAMTGSTEAFF
TRBV12-3/TRBV12-4 | many | CASSEQGSAKNIQYF
TRBV2 | few | CASSEGGGGTQYF